Below are 31 T cell receptor beta chains sequenced from a single sample in a study of T cells after yellow fever vaccination. TCRdb re-called the 5' RACE reads through MiXCR, storing one row per CDR3 protein. The sample carries hundreds of thousands of distinct CDR3 sequences, 15% to 20% recorded once. The input for sequencing was PBMCs, taken 15 days after the yellow fever booster vaccination. These receptors originate from a man aged 30 to 45 who received the YFV17D yellow fever vaccine.

This chain connects TRBV10-1 to TRBJ2-2; unclear D gene. Per germline, CDR1 WNHNN and CDR2 SYGVQD (reference sequence). The ends were cut back, 0 bases at V and 1 base at J, with 0 bases in the middle. This CDR3 is 13 amino acids long. The CDR3 sequence: CASSESNTGELFF. As DNA, the CDR3 is TGCGCCAGCAGTGAGTCGAACACCGGGGAGCTGTTTTTT.

This clonotype was seen a handful of times. The chain combines TRBV20-1 with TRBJ2-1; no firm D call. V was trimmed by 3 bases and J by 6 bases, leaving 6 bases between them. The germline V gene has CDR1 DFQATT and CDR2 SNEGSKA (reference sequence). The CDR3 is 11 amino acids. The CDR3 coding sequence is TGCAGTGCTAGCCGAGCCAATGAGCAGTTCTTC. It translates to CSASRANEQFF.

This clonotype was seen more than once but under ten times. The chain combines TRBV4-3 with TRBJ2-3, with D perhaps being TRBD1 or TRBD2 (5 bases each). CDR3 length: 15 amino acids. The V end was cut by 6 bases, the J end by 5 bases, with 18 bases between. CDR1 LGHNA and CDR2 YSLEER come from the germline V gene. Written as DNA, the CDR3 is TGCGCCAGCAGTGATCAAGGGCCTGGGGGAGATACGCAGTATTTT. Its protein product is CASSDQGPGGDTQYF.

The chain combines TRBV10-3 with TRBJ1-5; D is undetermined. The V end lost 0 bases, the J end lost 5 bases, and 5 bases lay between the germline ends. CDR1 ENHRY and CDR2 SYGVKD come from the germline V gene. This CDR3 spans 13 amino acids. The CDR3 sequence: CAISESGDQPQHF. The CDR3 bases are TGTGCCATCAGTGAGTCGGGAGATCAGCCCCAGCATTTT.

This clonotype was counted only a few times. The CDR3 sequence is CASSLEQGKAFF. The CDR3 DNA sequence: TGTGCCAGCAGCTTAGAACAGGGGAAGGCTTTCTTT. This sequence joins TRBV7-2 and TRBJ1-1; TRBD1 matches at 7 bases. J gave up 11 bases and V 1 base, and 4 bases lay outside the gene matches. The CDR3 sequence is 12 residues long. Germline V gives CDR1 SGHTA, CDR2 FQGNSA.

The V call is TRBV7-3, the J call TRBJ2-2; 8 bases fit TRBD1. This CDR3 spans 14 amino acids. The ends lost 4 bases at V and 6 bases at J; junction bases unmatched: 4. Germline CDR1 is SGHTA and CDR2 is FQGTGA. In nucleotides, the CDR3 is TGTGCCAGCAGCTCAGGGGGCGCCCCCGGGGAGCTGTTTTTT. Its protein product is CASSSGGAPGELFF.

This clonotype showed up just a few times. V usage is TRBV11-3 and J usage is TRBJ2-1; D is tentatively TRBD1 or TRBD2 (5 bases each). The CDR3 has 16 residues. V lost 1 base to trimming and J lost 7 bases, with 17 bases between them. Per the germline V gene, CDR1 is SGHNT and CDR2 is YENEEA. Here the CDR3 reads CASSLVNQGVGNEQFF. In DNA form, the CDR3 reads TGTGCCAGCAGCTTAGTGAACCAGGGAGTGGGGAATGAGCAGTTCTTC.

The CDR3 DNA sequence: TGCAGTGCTAAGGGTCCCCTAGCGGGAGGCTACGAGCAGTACTTC. Protein product: CSAKGPLAGGYEQYF. The chain joins TRBV20-1 to TRBJ2-7, with 11 nucleotides matching TRBD2. With 4 bases clipped from V and 3 bases from J, the junction kept 8 bases outside the gene matches. This CDR3 has 15 amino acids. The V gene's germline CDR1 is DFQATT and CDR2 SNEGSKA (reference sequence).

This clonotype appeared a few times. The chain is built from TRBV6-1 and TRBJ2-3, with a weak D call TRBD2 (6 bases). This CDR3 has 16 amino acids. Germline CDR1 reads MNHNS; CDR2 reads SASEGT. V lost 5 bases, J lost 4 bases, and 19 bases lay in between. The CDR3, as DNA: TGTGCCAGCAGTCCCGGGGACTCTCTCCCCTCAGATACGCAGTATTTT. Its protein is CASSPGDSLPSDTQYF.

This chain joins TRBV5-1 and TRBJ1-1, with D hard to call. CDR3 size: 14 residues. V dropped 4 bases and J dropped 3 bases, with 13 bases sitting between them. The germline V gene has CDR1 SGHRS and CDR2 YFSETQ. The CDR3 is CASSRDSIYTEAFF. CDR3 DNA: TGCGCCAGCAGCAGGGATTCAATCTACACTGAAGCTTTCTTT.

In this sample, this clonotype turned up a few times. The chain has TRBV5-1 and TRBJ2-5, with a tentative D call TRBD1 (6 bases). This CDR3 is built from 14 residues. The germline gives CDR1 SGHRS, CDR2 YFSETQ. The germline V and J ends were trimmed by 0 bases and 7 bases, with 13 bases remaining between them. The CDR3 reads CASSLETGRGTQYF. The CDR3 bases are TGCGCCAGCAGCTTGGAGACAGGACGGGGGACCCAGTACTTC.

This clonotype came up a few times. The chain links TRBV9 to TRBJ2-5; D is possibly TRBD1 or TRBD2 (5 bases each). V was clipped by 0 bases and J by 5 bases, with 14 bases between them. The CDR3 covers 15 residues. The germline V gene encodes CDR1 SGDLS and CDR2 YYNGEE. The CDR3 loop reads CASSVVQGGSETQYF. The CDR3 bases are TGTGCCAGCAGCGTAGTTCAGGGCGGGTCGGAGACCCAGTACTTC.

V gene TRBV4-3 combines with J gene TRBJ2-1; possible D gene TRBD2, 6 bases. The V end lost 1 base, the J end lost 10 bases, and 14 bases lay between the germline ends. The CDR3 loop spans 14 amino acids. Looked up from germline, CDR1 is LGHNA and CDR2 is YSLEER. The CDR3 DNA follows: TGCGCCAGCAGCCAAGGAGGGACCCGGGGGGAGCAGTTCTTC. It encodes CASSQGGTRGEQFF.

The sample holds a few counts of this clonotype. The CDR3 sequence is CATSRDEGSVQYF. The CDR3 region has the DNA TGTGCCACCAGCAGAGATGAGGGGAGCGTGCAGTACTTC. The chain uses TRBV15 and TRBJ2-7; either TRBD1 or TRBD2 may supply D (5 bases each). There are 13 residues in the CDR3. The V end lost 0 bases, the J end lost 9 bases, and 12 bases lay between the germline ends. From germline, CDR1 is LNHNV and CDR2 YYDKDF (reference sequence).

This clonotype was counted only a few times. V usage is TRBV5-1 and J usage is TRBJ2-1; a possible D gene is TRBD1 (6 bases). CDR3 length: 14 residues. The V end lost 4 bases, the J end lost 8 bases, and 16 bases lay between the germline ends. The germline gives CDR1 SGHRS, CDR2 YFSETQ. DNA for the CDR3: TGCGCCAGCAGCCTAGGACAGCAATTCTATGAGCAGTTCTTC. It specifies CASSLGQQFYEQFF.

The rearrangement joins TRBV5-4 to TRBJ2-3, with TRBD2 identical over 12 bases. CDR1 is SGHNT and CDR2 is YYREEE in the germline V gene (reference sequence). The trim removed 1 base at V and 0 bases at J, leaving 3 bases unmatched. CDR3 size: 17 residues. The CDR3 DNA is TGTGCCAGCAGCTTGATGGGACTAGCGGGTAGCACAGATACGCAGTATTTT. The encoded protein is CASSLMGLAGSTDTQYF.

The chain employs TRBV19 and TRBJ2-3; weak D call: TRBD2 (5 bases). Trimming left V 3 bases short and J 5 bases short, with 12 bases between. This CDR3 has 14 residues. Looked up from germline, CDR1 is LNHDA and CDR2 is SQIVND (reference sequence). The CDR3 nucleotides read TGTGCCAGTAGTATTTGGAGCGGTGGAGATACGCAGTATTTT. It is translated as CASSIWSGGDTQYF.

There are a few counts of this clonotype. The rearrangement links TRBV20-1 to TRBJ2-3, with D uncertain. The CDR3 has 16 residues. Germline lookup yields CDR1 DFQATT and CDR2 SNEGSKA (reference sequence). V lost 5 bases to trimming and J lost 0 bases, with 18 bases between them. The CDR3 bases are TGCAGTGCTCTCCCTTTGTTGCGTTACAGCACAGATACGCAGTATTTT. Translated: CSALPLLRYSTDTQYF.

The chain couples TRBV18 to TRBJ2-5, with D maybe TRBD1 (5 bases). V was trimmed by 3 bases and J by 0 bases, leaving 20 bases between them. Germline lookup yields CDR1 KGHSH and CDR2 LQKENI. This CDR3 is built from 18 residues. This CDR3 is CASSPQSRLTDYQETQYF. The CDR3, as DNA: TGTGCCAGCTCACCGCAATCCCGCCTGACAGACTACCAAGAGACCCAGTACTTC.

Only a few counts were recorded for this clonotype. The CDR3 DNA sequence: TGTGCCAGCAGCTTCCTTTCGGGGGCTAGAGATACGCAGTATTTT. It yields the protein CASSFLSGARDTQYF. The chain carries TRBV6-2 or TRBV6-3 and TRBJ2-3; D tentatively fits TRBD1 or TRBD2 (6 bases each). The CDR3 extends over 15 amino acids. Per germline, CDR1 MNHEY and CDR2 SVGEGT. V lost 6 bases, J lost 5 bases, and 18 bases lay in between.

The chain uses TRBV19 and TRBJ1-2; D perhaps matches TRBD1 (5 bases). The germline CDR1 and CDR2 sequences are LNHDA and SQIVND (reference sequence). Deletions cut 5 bases from V and 14 bases from J, with 15 bases between. The CDR3 sequence is 11 residues long. The CDR3 sequence: CASSVGTEETF. The CDR3 nucleotides are TGTGCCAGTAGTGTAGGGACGGAGGAAACCTTC. The variable domain in full, completed from reference TRBV19 and TRBJ1-2, reads DGGITQSPKYLFRKEGQNVTLSCEQNLNHDAMYWYRQDPGQGLRLIYYSQIVNDFQKGDIAEGYSVSREKKESFPLTVTSAQKNPTAFYLCASSVGTEETFGSGTRLTVV.

The genes are TRBV7-2 and TRBJ2-7; D may be TRBD1 or TRBD2 (6 bases each). Trimming took 0 bases from V and 1 from J, leaving 13 bases between them. Germline values: CDR1 SGHTA, CDR2 FQGNSA. This CDR3 contains 16 residues. CDR3 loop: CASSLASGGGSYEQYF. The DNA of the CDR3 is TGTGCCAGCAGCTTAGCTAGCGGAGGGGGGTCCTACGAGCAGTACTTC.

V usage is TRBV20-1 and J usage is TRBJ2-1; no firm D call. The CDR3 totals 10 residues. CDR1 and CDR2 from the germline V gene are DFQATT and SNEGSKA (reference sequence). V was pared by 6 bases and J by 10 bases, with 10 bases between. The chain's CDR3 is CSARRAEQFF. DNA for the CDR3: TGCAGTGCCCGAAGGGCGGAGCAGTTCTTC.

J is TRBJ2-7 and V is TRBV5-1; the D is unclear. This CDR3 has 15 residues. Germline values: CDR1 SGHRS, CDR2 YFSETQ. V was trimmed by 1 base and J by 7 bases, leaving 18 bases between them. The CDR3 is CASSLPESWAREQYF. Here the CDR3 DNA reads TGCGCCAGCAGCTTGCCGGAATCGTGGGCCCGGGAGCAGTACTTC. Looking up the rest from reference TRBV5-1 and TRBJ2-7 gives the full variable domain: KAGVTQTPRYLIKTRGQQVTLSCSPISGHRSVSWYQQTPGQGLQFLFEYFSETQRNKGNFPGRFSGRQFSNSRSEMNVSTLELGDSALYLCASSLPESWAREQYFGPGTRLTVT.

This clonotype was counted only a few times. The chain joins TRBV5-1 to TRBJ2-7; the match to TRBD1 covers 8 bases. V was clipped by 3 bases and J by 2 bases; unmatched bases: 7. Germline V gives CDR1 SGHRS, CDR2 YFSETQ. The CDR3 runs 15 residues. The CDR3 is CASSSAGGIAYEQYF. Written as DNA, the CDR3 is TGCGCCAGCAGCTCCGCAGGGGGCATAGCCTACGAGCAGTACTTC. Supplemented by reference TRBV5-1 and TRBJ2-7, the full variable domain reads KAGVTQTPRYLIKTRGQQVTLSCSPISGHRSVSWYQQTPGQGLQFLFEYFSETQRNKGNFPGRFSGRQFSNSRSEMNVSTLELGDSALYLCASSSAGGIAYEQYFGPGTRLTVT.

This chain links TRBV20-1 with TRBJ2-3; 7 bases map to TRBD1. The CDR3 contains 15 residues. V lost 6 bases to trimming and J lost 1 base; unmatched junction nucleotides: 10. Per germline, CDR1 DFQATT and CDR2 SNEGSKA (reference sequence). DNA for the CDR3: TGCAGTGCCAATCAAGGGGGCCGAGGCACAGATACGCAGTATTTT. It yields the protein CSANQGGRGTDTQYF.

Ten or more counts support this clonotype. The rearrangement uses TRBV7-9 and TRBJ2-7, with D maybe TRBD1 (6 bases). Trimming took 1 base from V and 5 from J, leaving 15 bases between them. Per the germline V gene, CDR1 is SEHNR and CDR2 is FQNEAQ (reference sequence). The CDR3 runs 15 residues. The CDR3 bases are TGTGCCAGCAGCTTAGTCCACAGGGAAGGAAACGAGCAGTACTTC. It is translated as CASSLVHREGNEQYF.

This clonotype has more than one count but fewer than ten. This chain connects TRBV6-2 or TRBV6-3 to TRBJ1-1; D gene unclear. The CDR3 covers 13 residues. Germline CDR1 and CDR2: MNHEY and SVGEGT. Trimming removed 6 bases at V and 3 bases at J, with 11 bases between. This CDR3 reads CASRTPLYTEAFF. CDR3 DNA sequence: TGTGCCAGCAGAACCCCACTCTACACTGAAGCTTTCTTT.

This clonotype came up many times. The J gene is TRBJ2-7, the V gene TRBV12-3 or TRBV12-4, with D unclear. Trimming removed 1 base from V and 2 bases from J, with 9 bases in between. This CDR3 contains 14 residues. CDR3 sequence (DNA): TGTGCCAGCAGTTTAGGGGCGGCGGCCTACGAGCAGTACTTC. Encoded protein: CASSLGAAAYEQYF.

CDR3 residues: CSARVGGHTEAFF. The CDR3 DNA follows: TGCAGTGCTAGAGTCGGGGGCCACACTGAAGCTTTCTTT. The chain combines TRBV20-1 with TRBJ1-1; possible D gene TRBD1, 6 bases. Between the trimmed V and J ends, which lost 1 base and 3 bases, there was a span of 9 bases. CDR3 size: 13 residues. CDR1 is DFQATT, CDR2 SNEGSKA, per germline (reference sequence).

This clonotype was detected a few times. This sequence joins TRBV20-1 and TRBJ2-7, with TRBD2 matching over 11 bases. There are 14 residues in the CDR3. Trimming removed 0 bases from V and 2 bases from J; junction bases left unmatched: 0. CDR1 DFQATT and CDR2 SNEGSKA come from the germline V gene (reference sequence). In nucleotides, the CDR3 is TGCAGTGCTAGAGATAGCGGGAGGGCCTACGAGCAGTACTTC. Its protein is CSARDSGRAYEQYF.